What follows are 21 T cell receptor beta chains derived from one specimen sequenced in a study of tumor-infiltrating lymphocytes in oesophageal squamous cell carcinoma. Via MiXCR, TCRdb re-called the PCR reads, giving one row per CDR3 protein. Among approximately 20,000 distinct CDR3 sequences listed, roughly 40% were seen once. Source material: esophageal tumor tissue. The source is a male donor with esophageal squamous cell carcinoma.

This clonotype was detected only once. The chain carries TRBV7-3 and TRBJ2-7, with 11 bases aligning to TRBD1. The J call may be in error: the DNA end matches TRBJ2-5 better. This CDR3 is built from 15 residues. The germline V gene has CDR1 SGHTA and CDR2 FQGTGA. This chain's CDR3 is CASSPWTGGLETQYF. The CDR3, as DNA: TGTGCCAGCAGCCCATGGACAGGGGGCCTCGAGACCCAGTACTTC.

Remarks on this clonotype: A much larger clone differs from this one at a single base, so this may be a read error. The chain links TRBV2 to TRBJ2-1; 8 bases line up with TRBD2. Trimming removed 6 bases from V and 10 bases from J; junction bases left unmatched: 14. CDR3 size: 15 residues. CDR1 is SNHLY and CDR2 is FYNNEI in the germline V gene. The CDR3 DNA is TGTGCCAGCAGACATAACGCGGGGGGCACCTACGAGCAGTTCTTC. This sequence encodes CASRHNAGGTYEQFF.

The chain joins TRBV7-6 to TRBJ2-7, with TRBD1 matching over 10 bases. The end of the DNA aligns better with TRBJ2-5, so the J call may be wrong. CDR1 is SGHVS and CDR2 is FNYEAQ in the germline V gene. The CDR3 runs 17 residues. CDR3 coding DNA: TGTGCCAGCAGCTTGGGGTTGACAGGGGGCTTGGGAGAGACCCAGTACTTC. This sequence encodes CASSLGLTGGLGETQYF.

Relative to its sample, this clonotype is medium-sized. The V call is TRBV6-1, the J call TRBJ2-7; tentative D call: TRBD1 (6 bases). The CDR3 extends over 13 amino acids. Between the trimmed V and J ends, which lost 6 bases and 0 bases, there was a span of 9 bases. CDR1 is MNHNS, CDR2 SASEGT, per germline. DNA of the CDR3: TGTGCCAGCAGCAAGGGGGTCTCCTACGAGCAGTACTTC. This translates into CASSKGVSYEQYF.

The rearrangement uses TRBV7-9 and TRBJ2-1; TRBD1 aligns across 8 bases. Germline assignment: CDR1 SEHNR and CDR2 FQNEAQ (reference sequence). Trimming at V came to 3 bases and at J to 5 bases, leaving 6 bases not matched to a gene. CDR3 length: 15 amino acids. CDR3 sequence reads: CASSFQGAGNNEQFF. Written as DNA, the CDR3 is TGTGCCAGCAGCTTTCAGGGGGCGGGGAACAATGAGCAGTTCTTC.

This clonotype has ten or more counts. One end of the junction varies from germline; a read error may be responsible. The CDR3, as DNA: TGTGCCAGCAGCACGGACACAGGAACCTTTAATTCACCCCTCCACTTC. Its protein is CASSTDTGTFNSPLHF. The chain recombines TRBV5-5 with TRBJ2-7; maybe TRBD1 (5 bases). Germline values: CDR1 SGHKS, CDR2 YYEKEE (reference sequence). The CDR3 sequence is 16 residues long.

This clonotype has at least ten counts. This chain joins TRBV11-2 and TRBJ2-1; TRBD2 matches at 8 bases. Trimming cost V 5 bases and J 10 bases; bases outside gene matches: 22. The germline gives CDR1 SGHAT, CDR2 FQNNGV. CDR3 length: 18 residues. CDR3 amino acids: CASSRTFREGPHSGEQFF. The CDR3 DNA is TGTGCCAGCAGCCGAACCTTCCGGGAGGGCCCACATTCGGGGGAGCAGTTCTTC.

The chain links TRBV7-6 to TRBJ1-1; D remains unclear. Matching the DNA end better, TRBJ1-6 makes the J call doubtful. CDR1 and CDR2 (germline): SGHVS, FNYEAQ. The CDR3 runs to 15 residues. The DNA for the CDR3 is TGTGCCAGCAGCCGAGATGGACGGATAAATTCACCCCTCCACTTT. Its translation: CASSRDGRINSPLHF.

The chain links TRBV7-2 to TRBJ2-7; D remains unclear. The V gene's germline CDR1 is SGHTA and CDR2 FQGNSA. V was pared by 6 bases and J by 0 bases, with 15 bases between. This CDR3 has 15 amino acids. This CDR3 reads CASSLEWAVSYEQYF. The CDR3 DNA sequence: TGTGCCAGCAGTCTCGAATGGGCGGTCTCCTACGAGCAGTACTTC.

The CDR3 nucleotides are TGTGCCAGCAGCCAATATGAACAGTCTCGCTCGGATACGCAGTACTTC. Translation gives CASSQYEQSRSDTQYF. This rearrangement joins TRBV6-5 to TRBJ2-1; the D is unclear. The DNA end lines up better with TRBJ2-7; the J call may be wrong. Germline CDR1 reads MNHEY; CDR2 reads SVGAGI. The CDR3 contains 16 residues.

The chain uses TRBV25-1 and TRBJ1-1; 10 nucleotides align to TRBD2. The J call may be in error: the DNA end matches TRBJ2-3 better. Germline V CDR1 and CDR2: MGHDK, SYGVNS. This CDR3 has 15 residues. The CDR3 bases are TGTGCCAGCAGTGAACTAGCGGGGGGCACAGATACGCAGTATTTT. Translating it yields CASSELAGGTDTQYF.

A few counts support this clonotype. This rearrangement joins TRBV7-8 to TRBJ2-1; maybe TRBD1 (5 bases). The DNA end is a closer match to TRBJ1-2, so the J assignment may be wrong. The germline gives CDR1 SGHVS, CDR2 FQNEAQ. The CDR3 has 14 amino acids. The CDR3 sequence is CASSSGRADYGYTF. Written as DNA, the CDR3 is TGTGCCAGCAGCTCGGGACGGGCGGACTATGGCTACACCTTC.

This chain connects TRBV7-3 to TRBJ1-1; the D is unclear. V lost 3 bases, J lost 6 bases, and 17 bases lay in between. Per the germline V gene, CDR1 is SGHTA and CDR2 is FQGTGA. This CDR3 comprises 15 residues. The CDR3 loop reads CASSFSFRNEAEAFF. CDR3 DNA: TGTGCCAGCAGCTTCTCTTTCAGAAACGAAGCTGAAGCTTTCTTT.

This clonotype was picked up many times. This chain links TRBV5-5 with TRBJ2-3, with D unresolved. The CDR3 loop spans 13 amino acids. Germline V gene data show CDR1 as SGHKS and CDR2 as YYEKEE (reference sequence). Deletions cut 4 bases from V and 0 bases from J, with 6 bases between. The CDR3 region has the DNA TGTGCCAGCAGCCCGTACAGCACAGATACGCAGTATTTT. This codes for CASSPYSTDTQYF. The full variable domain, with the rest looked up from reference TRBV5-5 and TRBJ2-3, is DAGVTQSPTHLIKTRGQQVTLRCSPISGHKSVSWYQQVLGQGPQFIFQYYEKEERGRGNFPDRFSARQFPNYSSELNVNALLLGDSALYLCASSPYSTDTQYFGPGTRLTVL.

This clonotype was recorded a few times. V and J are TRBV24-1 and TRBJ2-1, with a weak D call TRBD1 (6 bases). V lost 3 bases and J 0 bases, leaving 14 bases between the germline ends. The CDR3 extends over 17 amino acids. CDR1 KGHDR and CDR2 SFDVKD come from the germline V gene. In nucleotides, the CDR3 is TGTGCCACCAGTGATACCACTACAGGGAGCTCCTACAATGAGCAGTTCTTC. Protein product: CATSDTTTGSSYNEQFF.

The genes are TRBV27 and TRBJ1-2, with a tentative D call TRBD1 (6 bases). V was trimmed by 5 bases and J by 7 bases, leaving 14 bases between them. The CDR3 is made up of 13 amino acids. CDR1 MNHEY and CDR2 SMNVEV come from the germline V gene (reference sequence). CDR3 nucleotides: TGTGCCAGCAGTACACACAGGGAAAGTGGCTACACCTTC. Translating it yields CASSTHRESGYTF.

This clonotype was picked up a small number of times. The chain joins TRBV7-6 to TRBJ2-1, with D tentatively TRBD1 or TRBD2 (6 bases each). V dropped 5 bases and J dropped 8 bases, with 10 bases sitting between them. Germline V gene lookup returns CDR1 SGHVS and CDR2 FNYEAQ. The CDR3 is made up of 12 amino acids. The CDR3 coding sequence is TGTGCCAGCAGCAGGGGGGTCGATGAGCAGTTCTTC. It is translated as CASSRGVDEQFF.

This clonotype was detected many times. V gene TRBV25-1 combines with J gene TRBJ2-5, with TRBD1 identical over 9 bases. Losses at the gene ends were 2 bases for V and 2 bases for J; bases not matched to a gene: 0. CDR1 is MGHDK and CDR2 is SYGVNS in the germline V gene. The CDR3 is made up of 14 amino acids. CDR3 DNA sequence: TGTGCCAGCAGTGAAGGACAGGGGCAAGAGACCCAGTACTTC. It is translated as CASSEGQGQETQYF. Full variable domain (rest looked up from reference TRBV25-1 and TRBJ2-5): EADIYQTPRYLVIGTGKKITLECSQTMGHDKMYWYQQDPGMELHLIHYSYGVNSTEKGDLSSESTVSRIRTEHFPLTLESARPSHTSQYLCASSEGQGQETQYFGPGTRLLVL.

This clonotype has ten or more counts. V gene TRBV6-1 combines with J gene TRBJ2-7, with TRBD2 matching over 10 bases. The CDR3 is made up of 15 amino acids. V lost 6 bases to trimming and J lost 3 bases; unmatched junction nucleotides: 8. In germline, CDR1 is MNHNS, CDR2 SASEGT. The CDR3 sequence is CASSPAGGPIYEQYF. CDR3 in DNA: TGTGCCAGCAGCCCAGCGGGAGGGCCCATCTACGAGCAGTACTTC.

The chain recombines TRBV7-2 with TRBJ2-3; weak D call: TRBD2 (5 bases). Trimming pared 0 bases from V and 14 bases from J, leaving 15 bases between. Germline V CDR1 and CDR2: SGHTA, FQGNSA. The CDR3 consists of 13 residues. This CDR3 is CASSLAIAGELYF. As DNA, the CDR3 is TGTGCCAGCAGCTTAGCGATCGCCGGGGAGCTGTATTTT.

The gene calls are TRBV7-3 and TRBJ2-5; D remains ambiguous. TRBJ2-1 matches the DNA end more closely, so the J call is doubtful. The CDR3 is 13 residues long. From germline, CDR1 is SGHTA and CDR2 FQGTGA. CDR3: CASSLTGYNEQFF. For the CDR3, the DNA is TGTGCCAGCAGCTTAACCGGGTACAATGAGCAGTTCTTC.